Listed here are 19 T cell receptor beta chains from one sample, sequenced in a study of T-cell memory formation after mild COVID-19 (dated by TCRdb to the early 2020s). The library was generated by 5' RACE. For sequencing, an Illumina NovaSeq 6000 was employed. Using fastp trimming at Q25 and MiXCR clonotype assembly, TCRdb reanalyzed the public sequencing data and kept in-frame beta chains. Identical CDR3 proteins give one entry, which carries the most common genes and DNA. The sample records hundreds of thousands of distinct CDR3 sequences, more than 15% of which are singletons. About 22% of the sample is held by the ten biggest clonotypes. The material sequenced was PBMCs or a T cell subset sorted from them (not recorded which). The receptors originated from a young man who had mild COVID-19 (a few samples of this study predate the infection). The sample titles of this study are shuffled in the database, so cell type and time point are left out; the donor was told from shared clones.

This rearrangement joins TRBV6-5 to TRBJ2-7, with D tentatively TRBD2 (5 bases). The CDR3 runs 14 residues. Trimming removed 8 bases at V and 3 bases at J, with 17 bases between. Germline V gene lookup returns CDR1 MNHEY and CDR2 SVGAGI. The CDR3 nucleotides are TGTGCCAGCCGTACTGAGGGAAGGTTCTACGAGCAGTACTTC. Translation gives CASRTEGRFYEQYF.

The sample holds a few counts of this clonotype. This sequence joins TRBV7-9 and TRBJ1-1, with D hard to call. This CDR3 is 14 amino acids long. V gave up 0 bases and J gave up 1 base, with 6 bases separating them. Germline CDR1 reads SEHNR; CDR2 reads FQNEAQ (reference sequence). Here the CDR3 DNA reads TGTGCCAGCAGCTTAGCGAGGAAGAACACTGAAGCTTTCTTT. It is translated as CASSLARKNTEAFF. The full variable domain, completed using reference TRBV7-9 and TRBJ1-1, is DTGVSQNPRHKITKRGQNVTFRCDPISEHNRLYWYRQTLGQGPEFLTYFQNEAQLEKSRLLSDRFSAERPKGSFSTLEIQRTEQGDSAMYLCASSLARKNTEAFFGQGTRLTVV.

This clonotype has a handful of counts. V usage is TRBV29-1 and J usage is TRBJ2-1, with D unclear. V lost 5 bases and J lost 9, with 14 bases in between. Germline assignment: CDR1 SQVTM and CDR2 ANQGSEA. CDR3 length: 12 amino acids. The CDR3 DNA reads as TGCAGCGTTTTCGTTCGGAAAGCTGAGCAGTTCTTC. Translating gives CSVFVRKAEQFF.

This clonotype appeared many times. This sequence joins TRBV12-3 or TRBV12-4 and TRBJ2-3; D remains unclear. Trimming stripped 6 bases from V and 4 bases from J, with 14 bases between. This CDR3 is built from 14 residues. In DNA form, the CDR3 reads TGTGCCAGCAGAAAAAATAGGGCCCCAGATACGCAGTATTTT. Residues: CASRKNRAPDTQYF.

This clonotype was recorded a few times. The genes are TRBV7-9 and TRBJ1-1, with D unresolved. Trimming removed 5 bases at V and 2 bases at J, with 18 bases between. Germline V CDR1 and CDR2: SEHNR, FQNEAQ (reference sequence). This CDR3 spans 16 amino acids. For the CDR3, the DNA is TGTGCCAGCAGCCAACCCATAATAGCGGTAAACACTGAAGCTTTCTTT. Protein sequence: CASSQPIIAVNTEAFF.

This clonotype has a count of ten or more. The chain links TRBV10-3 to TRBJ1-6; D perhaps matches TRBD1 (6 bases). This CDR3 is 14 amino acids long. The germline V gene has CDR1 ENHRY and CDR2 SYGVKD. V lost 3 bases, J lost 10 bases, and 13 bases lay in between. CDR3 nucleotide sequence: TGTGCCATCAGTGAACAGGGAGGGGAATCACCCCTCCACTTT. Amino acid sequence: CAISEQGGESPLHF.

The J gene is TRBJ1-2, the V gene TRBV5-6, with D possibly being TRBD1 (5 bases). This CDR3 has 13 residues. From germline, CDR1 is SGHDT and CDR2 YYEEEE. Trimming cost V 4 bases and J 4 bases, with 11 bases left between them. CDR3 sequence: CASSRGEGYGYTF. CDR3 DNA sequence: TGTGCCAGCAGCAGAGGGGAGGGCTATGGCTACACCTTC.

This clonotype was observed at least ten times. The chain couples TRBV6-4 to TRBJ2-3; TRBD2 is a possible D gene (7 bases). The germline V gene encodes CDR1 MRHNA and CDR2 SNTAGT. V lost 3 bases, J lost 4 bases, and 11 bases lay in between. The CDR3 runs 14 residues. Here the CDR3 reads CASSEEGGPDTQYF. The CDR3 bases are TGTGCCAGCAGTGAAGAGGGGGGGCCAGATACGCAGTATTTT.

The chain is built from TRBV12-5 and TRBJ2-4, with 8 positions matching TRBD1. V dropped 5 bases and J dropped 5; count of bases not matched to a gene: 2. Germline lookup yields CDR1 LGHNT and CDR2 FRNRAP. This CDR3 is built from 13 residues. In DNA, the CDR3 is TGTGCTAGTGGTCAGGGGGCGGAAAACATTCAGTACTTC. This codes for CASGQGAENIQYF.

This clonotype has just a few counts. The gene calls are TRBV4-3 and TRBJ2-1, with D unclear. The V end was cut by 0 bases, the J end by 2 bases, with 11 bases between. CDR1 and CDR2 from the germline V gene are LGHNA and YSLEER. The CDR3 has 16 amino acids. CDR3 nucleotides: TGCGCCAGCAGCCAAGATCGGTGGGTAACCTACAATGAGCAGTTCTTC. Protein: CASSQDRWVTYNEQFF.

This clonotype was counted between two and nine times. This sequence joins TRBV4-1 and TRBJ1-2; 7 bases agree with TRBD1. The germline CDR1 and CDR2 sequences are MGHRA and YSYEKL. The CDR3 covers 14 residues. V was pared by 0 bases and J by 8 bases, with 6 bases of the junction left unmatched. The CDR3 loop is CASSQESTGNGYTF. In nucleotides, the CDR3 is TGCGCCAGCAGCCAAGAGTCGACAGGGAACGGCTACACCTTC.

This clonotype was counted a few times. CDR3 region: CAISESSFGQFF. The DNA for the CDR3 is TGTGCCATCAGTGAGTCGAGCTTTGGGCAGTTCTTC. The gene calls are TRBV10-3 and TRBJ2-1, with unresolved D. Trimming took off 0 bases at V and 12 bases at J, with 9 bases between the two ends. Looked up from germline, CDR1 is ENHRY and CDR2 is SYGVKD. The CDR3 loop spans 12 amino acids.

This clonotype came up many times. The rearrangement joins TRBV5-1 to TRBJ1-1; 8 bases map to TRBD1. Losses at the gene ends were 4 bases for V and 4 bases for J; bases not matched to a gene: 6. The CDR3 has 14 residues. From germline, CDR1 is SGHRS and CDR2 YFSETQ. The CDR3 here is CASSNTGGSTEAFF. As DNA, the CDR3 is TGCGCCAGCAGCAATACAGGGGGATCCACTGAAGCTTTCTTT.

This clonotype was seen many times. The chain employs TRBV7-2 and TRBJ2-1; 12 positions agree with TRBD1. The V and J ends lost 6 bases and 3 bases, in that order; junction bases with no gene match: 27. This CDR3 is 23 amino acids long. CDR1 is SGHTA, CDR2 FQGNSA, per germline. CDR3 in DNA: TGTGCCAGCAGGTACACCGGGACAGGGGGCCCGACACGGGTTTTGATAGACTACAATGAGCAGTTCTTC. Translation gives CASRYTGTGGPTRVLIDYNEQFF.

J is TRBJ2-1 and V is TRBV25-1; tentative D call: TRBD2 (6 bases). The CDR3 spans 16 residues. The ends were cut back, 4 bases at V and 0 bases at J, with 13 bases in the middle. The germline gives CDR1 MGHDK, CDR2 SYGVNS. The CDR3 sequence: CASSGQEGSSYNEQFF. CDR3 in DNA: TGTGCCAGCAGTGGGCAGGAGGGGAGCTCCTACAATGAGCAGTTCTTC. Combining the CDR3 with reference TRBV25-1 and TRBJ2-1 gives the whole variable domain EADIYQTPRYLVIGTGKKITLECSQTMGHDKMYWYQQDPGMELHLIHYSYGVNSTEKGDLSSESTVSRIRTEHFPLTLESARPSHTSQYLCASSGQEGSSYNEQFFGPGTRLTVL.

A few counts support this clonotype. The chain combines TRBV7-2 with TRBJ1-6, with 7 bases lining up with TRBD1. CDR1 is SGHTA and CDR2 is FQGNSA in the germline V gene. The CDR3 contains 13 residues. Trimming removed 5 bases from V and 14 bases from J; junction bases left unmatched: 9. As DNA, the CDR3 is TGTGCCAGCAGCACCTACAGGGGTGAGGCCCTCCACTTT. Amino acids: CASSTYRGEALHF.

The V call is TRBV5-1, the J call TRBJ2-3; 9 bases line up with TRBD1. Germline-derived CDR1 and CDR2 are SGHRS and YFSETQ. J gave up 4 bases and V 4 bases, and 7 bases lay outside the gene matches. This CDR3 is 15 amino acids long. The CDR3 DNA reads TGCGCCAGCAGCGCCGGGACAGGGTCGGCAGATACGCAGTATTTT. Its protein product is CASSAGTGSADTQYF.

This clonotype was seen more than once but under ten times. The chain links TRBV12-3 or TRBV12-4 to TRBJ1-6; D not resolved. V lost 5 bases and J 9 bases, leaving 20 bases between the germline ends. The CDR3 runs 16 residues. The CDR3 DNA reads TGTGCCAGCAGTGACAACGATGATCCCGGTGCTTCACCCCTCCACTTT. This codes for CASSDNDDPGASPLHF.

This clonotype has at least ten counts. This chain connects TRBV11-1 to TRBJ2-5; TRBD1 or TRBD2 may be the D gene (6 bases each). The CDR3 covers 17 residues. V was pared by 4 bases and J by 4 bases, with 22 bases between. CDR1 is SGHAT and CDR2 is FQDESV in the germline V gene (reference sequence). Here the CDR3 reads CASSSPNGLATGETQYF. The CDR3 bases are TGTGCCAGCAGCTCCCCCAACGGTCTAGCGACAGGAGAGACCCAGTACTTC.